The T cell receptor beta chain under discussion was sequenced for a study of blood T cell repertoires in COVID-19 (dated by TCRdb to 2018 to 2021). About the study as a whole: Collaborator samples came from the United States, Italy and Spain and covered acute and convalescent phases of COVID-19. The prospective study material was composed of cDNA or gDNA derived from T cells, B-cell-depleted T cells, or PBMCs. Subjects who had been exposed to COVID-19, were actively infected with it, or had recovered from it provided the deeply sampled blood TCRbeta repertoires that made up the dataset. A freely available public database, intended as a resource for researchers studying the immune response to SARS-CoV-2, is where the repertoires were released. Samples were obtained from the ongoing ImmuneRACE study (first 160 participants) and from roughly 1,300 subjects provided by 6 global collaborators. The sample metadata nearly always contained a de-identified subject ID, COVID-19 status, age in years and sex. Where available, HLA class I and class II types were obtained from metadata supplied by the sample provider rather than from assay-based typing.

The paper's findings and limits, for the study overall: How much clinical and demographic metadata was included differed by source and by participant, and the metadata was provided uncurated.

The immunoSEQ Assay, a bias-controlled multiplex PCR, was used to amplify TCRbeta CDR3 regions from genomic DNA. In the original analysis: The number of nucleated cells in each sample was estimated from the amplification of reference gene primers within the assay. To quantify the absolute abundance of each unique TCRbeta CDR3 rearrangement, sequence reads were collapsed and filtered. For each sample, productive Simpson clonality was calculated by taking the square root of Simpson's diversity index across productive rearrangements. In TCRdb, the immuneACCESS table is reduced to in-frame sequences with V and J assigned. These tables do not hold every clone; where another copy was compared, an unresolved V gene accounts for under half, and the others remain unexplained. From that table come the V and J calls and clone size; the DNA was used to work out D and trimming. Across this sample there are around 86,000 clones, with more than 75% seen only once. Of the sample, roughly 6.8% falls within the top ten clones.

The cysteine opens and the phenylalanine closes a CDR3 of 16 amino acids. Only the CDR3 region is kept as DNA, spanning 48 bases read in frame from base 1. The V end loses 7 bases and the J end loses 1 base, and a stretch of 16 bases separates them. For CDR1 and CDR2, the germline V gene (reference sequence) lists LNHDA and SQIVND. Each collaborating institution followed its own protocols to collect whole blood in K2EDTA tubes. For TCRbeta analysis, collaborators shipped samples in one of three forms: frozen whole blood, isolated PBMCs, or DNA extracted from either of those sample types. Turning to this clone: Its cognate antigen has yet to be identified. Per-base quality was not reported, and no clone a single base away is much larger than it.

The receptor was isolated from a human donor with acute or convalescent COVID-19. The donor label of this sample is uncertain. Material: peripheral blood. The chain is encoded by TRBV19 joined to TRBJ2-2; TRBD2 is a possible D gene, resting on 5 matching bases. The nucleotide sequence reads TGTGCCAGTATTCGGTCCGTCGCGGGGAACACCGGGGAGCTGTTTTTT. Its product reads: CASIRSVAGNTGELFF.